This TCR beta chain was documented in a study of blood T cell repertoires in COVID-19. Study overall: Sites in the United States, Italy and Spain provided acute and convalescent COVID-19 samples. In each case, the material was cDNA or gDNA derived from T cells, B-cell-depleted T cells, or PBMCs.

Participants were aged about 18 to 90 years, lived in some 23 US areas, and enrolled virtually. Participant-reported clinical history was the basis for cohort assignment. Germline V gene lookup returns CDR1 SGHAT and CDR2 FQNNGV. This CDR3 has 16 residues. V shed 2 bases and J 4 bases; nucleotides not matched to a gene: 8. TCRdb's copy holds only in-frame clones and misses some; the assay was immunoSEQ multiplex PCR. This table holds about 400,000 clones, about 86% found once. The TCR originated in a woman between 45 and 65 years old who had recovered from COVID-19. This chain uses TRBV11-2 with TRBJ2-5; 9 nucleotides agree with TRBD2. The sample consisted of PBMCs or T cells enriched from blood (not recorded which). The CDR3 is CASSLLAGSQGETQYF. DNA for the CDR3: TGTGCCAGCAGCTTACTAGCGGGGTCCCAGGGAGAGACCCAGTACTTC.